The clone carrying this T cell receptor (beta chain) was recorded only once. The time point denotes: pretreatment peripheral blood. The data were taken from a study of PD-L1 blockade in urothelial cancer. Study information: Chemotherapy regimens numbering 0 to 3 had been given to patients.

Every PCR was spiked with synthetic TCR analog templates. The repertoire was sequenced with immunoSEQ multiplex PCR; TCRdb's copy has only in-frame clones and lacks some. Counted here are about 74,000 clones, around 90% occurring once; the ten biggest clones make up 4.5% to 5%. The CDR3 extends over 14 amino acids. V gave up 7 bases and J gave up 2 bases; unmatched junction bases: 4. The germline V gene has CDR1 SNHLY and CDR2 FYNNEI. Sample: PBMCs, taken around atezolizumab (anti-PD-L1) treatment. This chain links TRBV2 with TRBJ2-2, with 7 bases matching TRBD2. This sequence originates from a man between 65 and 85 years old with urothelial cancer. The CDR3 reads CASILAPNTGELFF. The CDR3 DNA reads TGTGCCAGCATACTAGCGCCCAACACCGGGGAGCTGTTTTTT. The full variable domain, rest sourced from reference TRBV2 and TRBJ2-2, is EPEVTQTPSHQVTQMGQEVILRCVPISNHLYFYWYRQILGQKVEFLVSFYNNEISEKSEIFDDQFSVERPDGSNFTLKIRSTKLEDSAMYFCASILAPNTGELFFGEGSRLTVL.